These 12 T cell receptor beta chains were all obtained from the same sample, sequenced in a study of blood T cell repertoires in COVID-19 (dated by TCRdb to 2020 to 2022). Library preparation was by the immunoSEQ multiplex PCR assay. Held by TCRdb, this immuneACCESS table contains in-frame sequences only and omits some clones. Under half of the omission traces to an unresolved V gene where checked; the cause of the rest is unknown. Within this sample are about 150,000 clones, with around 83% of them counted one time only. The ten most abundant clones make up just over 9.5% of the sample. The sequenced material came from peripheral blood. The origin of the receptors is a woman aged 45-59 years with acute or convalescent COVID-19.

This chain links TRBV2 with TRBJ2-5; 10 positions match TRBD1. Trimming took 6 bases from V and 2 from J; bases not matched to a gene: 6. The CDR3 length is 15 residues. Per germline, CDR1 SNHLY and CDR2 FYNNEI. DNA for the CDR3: TGTGCCAGCAGAAGGGACAGGGGAGTTCAAGAGACCCAGTACTTC. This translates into CASRRDRGVQETQYF.

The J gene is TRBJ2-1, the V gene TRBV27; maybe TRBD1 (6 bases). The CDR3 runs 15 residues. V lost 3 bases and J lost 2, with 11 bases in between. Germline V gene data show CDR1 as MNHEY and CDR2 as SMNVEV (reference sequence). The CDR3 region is CASSFSGDAYNEQFF. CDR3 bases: TGTGCCAGCAGTTTTTCAGGGGACGCCTACAATGAGCAGTTCTTC.

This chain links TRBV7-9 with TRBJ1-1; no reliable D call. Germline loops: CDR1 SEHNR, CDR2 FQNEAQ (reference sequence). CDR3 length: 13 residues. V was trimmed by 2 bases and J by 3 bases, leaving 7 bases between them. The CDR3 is CASSLQEYTEAFF. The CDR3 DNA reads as TGTGCCAGCAGCTTACAGGAATACACTGAAGCTTTCTTT.

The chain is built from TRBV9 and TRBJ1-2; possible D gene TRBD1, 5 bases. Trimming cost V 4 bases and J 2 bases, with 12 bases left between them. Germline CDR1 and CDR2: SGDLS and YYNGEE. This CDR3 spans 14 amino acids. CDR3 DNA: TGTGCCAGCAGCTCCCAGGGTCAGAACTATGGCTACACCTTC. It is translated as CASSSQGQNYGYTF.

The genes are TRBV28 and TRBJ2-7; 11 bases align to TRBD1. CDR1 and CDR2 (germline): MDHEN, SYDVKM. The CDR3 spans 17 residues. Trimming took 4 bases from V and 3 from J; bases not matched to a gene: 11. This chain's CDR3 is CASSSTWSGTGGYEQYF. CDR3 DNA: TGTGCCAGCAGTTCAACCTGGTCCGGGACAGGGGGCTACGAGCAGTACTTC.

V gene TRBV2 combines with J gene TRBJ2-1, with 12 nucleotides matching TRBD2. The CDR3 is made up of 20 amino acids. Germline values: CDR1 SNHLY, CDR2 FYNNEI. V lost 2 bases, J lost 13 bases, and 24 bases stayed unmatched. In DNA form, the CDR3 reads TGTGCCAGCAGTGAAACCGGGACAGGGAAGACTAGCGGGGGACGCGACCGACAGTTCTTC. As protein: CASSETGTGKTSGGRDRQFF.

This CDR3 reads CASSRQTGGNTEAFF. The CDR3 nucleotides read TGTGCCAGCAGCCGCCAGACAGGGGGCAACACTGAAGCTTTCTTT. This rearrangement joins TRBV7-2 to TRBJ1-1; 10 bases are shared with TRBD1. J was trimmed by 2 bases and V by 5 bases; bases with no gene match: 5. This CDR3 has 15 residues. The germline gives CDR1 SGHTA, CDR2 FQGNSA.

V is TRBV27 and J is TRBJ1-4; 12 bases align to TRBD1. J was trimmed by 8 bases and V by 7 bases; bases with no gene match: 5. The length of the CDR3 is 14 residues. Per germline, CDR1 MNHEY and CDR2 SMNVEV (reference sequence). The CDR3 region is CASTGTGGAEKLFF. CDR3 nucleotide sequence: TGTGCCAGCACCGGGACAGGGGGCGCAGAAAAACTGTTTTTT.

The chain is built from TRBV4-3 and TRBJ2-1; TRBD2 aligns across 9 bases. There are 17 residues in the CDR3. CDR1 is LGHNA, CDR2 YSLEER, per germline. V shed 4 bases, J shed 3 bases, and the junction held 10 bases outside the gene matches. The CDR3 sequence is CASSREVAGALYNEQFF. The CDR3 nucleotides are TGCGCCAGCAGCCGAGAGGTAGCGGGAGCACTCTACAATGAGCAGTTCTTC.

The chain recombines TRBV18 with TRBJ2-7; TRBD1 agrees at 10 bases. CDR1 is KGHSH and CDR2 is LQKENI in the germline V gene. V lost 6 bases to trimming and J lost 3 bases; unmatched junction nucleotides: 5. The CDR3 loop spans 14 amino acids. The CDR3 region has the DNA TGTGCCAGCTCCTGGACAGGGGGGGACTACGAGCAGTACTTC. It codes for CASSWTGGDYEQYF.

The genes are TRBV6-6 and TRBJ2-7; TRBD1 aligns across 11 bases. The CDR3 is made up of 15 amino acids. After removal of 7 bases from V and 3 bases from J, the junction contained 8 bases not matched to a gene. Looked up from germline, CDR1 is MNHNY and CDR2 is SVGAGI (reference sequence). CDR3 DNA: TGTGCCAGCACCCGACCGGGACAGGGGGACTACGAGCAGTACTTC. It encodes CASTRPGQGDYEQYF.

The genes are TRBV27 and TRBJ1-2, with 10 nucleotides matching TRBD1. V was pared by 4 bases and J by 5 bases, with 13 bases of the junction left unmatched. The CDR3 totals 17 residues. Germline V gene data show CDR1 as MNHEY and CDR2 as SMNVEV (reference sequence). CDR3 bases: TGTGCCAGCAGTTCCAGGTTGACAGGGGGCCTGGGATATGGCTACACCTTC. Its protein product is CASSSRLTGGLGYGYTF.